These 32 T cell receptor beta chains were sequenced from one sample in a study of blood T cell repertoires in COVID-19. Sequencing was performed with immunoSEQ multiplex PCR; in TCRdb, only in-frame clones are kept and a portion is missing. The sample has 130,000 to 150,000 clones; around 80% are singletons. The sample comprised peripheral blood. These receptors all stem from a man between 60 and 75 years old with active or convalescent COVID-19.

The chain joins TRBV28 to TRBJ2-4, with D possibly being TRBD2 (6 bases). With 4 bases removed from V and 0 bases from J, the gap between germline ends came to 13 bases. In germline, CDR1 is MDHEN, CDR2 SYDVKM. The CDR3 is made up of 16 amino acids. As DNA, the CDR3 is TGTGCCAGCAGTTGGATGACTAGGGGAGCCAAAAACATTCAGTACTTC. Protein product: CASSWMTRGAKNIQYF.

This clone is a singleton in its sample. This chain connects TRBV7-6 to TRBJ2-7; 11 bases align to TRBD2. Germline CDR1 SGHVS, CDR2 FNYEAQ. The CDR3 covers 16 residues. V was pared by 5 bases and J by 6 bases, with 12 bases of the junction left unmatched. As DNA, the CDR3 is TGTGCCAGCAGCCCCATACTAGCGGGAGCCCGAGGCGAGCAGTACTTC. The encoded protein is CASSPILAGARGEQYF.

This clone has just one count. The chain combines TRBV2 with TRBJ1-2; 10 nucleotides match TRBD1. Germline V gene lookup returns CDR1 SNHLY and CDR2 FYNNEI. The V gene end was trimmed by 7 bases and the J gene end by 8 bases; junction bases not matched to a gene: 7. The CDR3 contains 13 residues. The CDR3 loop is CASKDRGLVGYTF. Here the CDR3 DNA reads TGTGCCAGCAAGGACAGGGGGTTAGTCGGCTACACCTTC.

The CDR3 protein is CASRGTGDTEAFF. In DNA form, the CDR3 reads TGTGCCAGTCGGGGGACAGGGGACACTGAAGCTTTCTTT. The gene calls are TRBV12-3 or TRBV12-4 and TRBJ1-1; 10 bases align to TRBD1. The V and J ends lost 9 bases and 3 bases, in that order; junction bases with no gene match: 4. The CDR3 totals 13 residues.

This clone was seen only a few times. The gene calls are TRBV5-6 and TRBJ2-1; 15 bases are shared with TRBD2. J was trimmed by 4 bases and V by 3 bases; bases with no gene match: 2. The germline V gene has CDR1 SGHDT and CDR2 YYEEEE. The CDR3 sequence is 16 residues long. This CDR3 is CASSSGTSGRYNEQFF. CDR3 DNA: TGTGCCAGCAGCTCCGGGACTAGCGGGAGGTACAATGAGCAGTTCTTC.

The rearrangement links TRBV6-2 or TRBV6-3 to TRBJ1-5; D is unclear. Trimming took 6 bases from V and 10 from J, leaving 16 bases between them. The CDR3 spans 13 residues. Germline values: CDR1 MNHEY, CDR2 SVGEGT. CDR3 sequence: CASSTGVDYPQHF. CDR3 coding DNA: TGTGCCAGCAGCACGGGAGTTGATTACCCCCAGCATTTT.

The rearrangement links TRBV6-6 to TRBJ2-3; tentatively, D is TRBD2 (5 bases). Germline V gene sequence: CDR1 MNHNY, CDR2 SVGAGI (reference sequence). The CDR3 length is 14 residues. Trimming removed 8 bases at V and 2 bases at J, with 14 bases between. In nucleotides, the CDR3 is TGTGCCAGCGGGTCCCCCGGGAACACAGATACGCAGTATTTT. Protein: CASGSPGNTDTQYF.

This clone has just one count. This CDR3 is also generated by other DNA sequences in the sample. The chain carries TRBV5-1 and TRBJ2-1, with 9 nucleotides matching TRBD2. The germline V gene has CDR1 SGHRS and CDR2 YFSETQ. This CDR3 has 15 amino acids. V was pared by 0 bases and J by 6 bases, with 4 bases of the junction left unmatched. This CDR3 reads CASSLELAGINEQFF. CDR3 bases: TGCGCCAGCAGCTTGGAGCTAGCGGGAATCAATGAGCAGTTCTTC.

This chain uses TRBV19 with TRBJ2-3, with a possible D match to TRBD2 (5 bases). The CDR3 length is 13 residues. The V gene lost 9 bases and the J gene lost 2 bases, with 12 bases spanning the gap. CDR1 is LNHDA and CDR2 is SQIVND in the germline V gene (reference sequence). The CDR3, as DNA: TGTGCCAGCAGAGTAGCGACCACAGATACGCAGTATTTT. It specifies CASRVATTDTQYF.

The chain has TRBV6-2 or TRBV6-3 and TRBJ2-2; perhaps TRBD2 as D (7 bases). With 6 bases removed from V and 5 bases from J, the gap between germline ends came to 19 bases. This CDR3 contains 16 residues. Germline loops: CDR1 MNHEY, CDR2 SVGEGT. CDR3 amino acids: CASSLGGGSPTGELFF. CDR3 DNA sequence: TGTGCCAGCAGCTTGGGGGGCGGGAGCCCTACCGGGGAGCTGTTTTTT.

The gene calls are TRBV18 and TRBJ2-7, with 7 bases matching TRBD2. The J segment lost 7 bases and the V segment lost 1 base, leaving 7 bases of the junction unmatched. This CDR3 has 14 residues. Germline CDR1 reads KGHSH; CDR2 reads LQKENI. The CDR3 DNA reads TGTGCCAGCTCACCACATCAGGGAGGGATGGAGCAGTACTTC. Encoded protein: CASSPHQGGMEQYF.

The table lists this clone with a few counts. The chain couples TRBV14 to TRBJ1-1, with 7 bases lining up with TRBD1. With V trimmed by 6 bases and J by 0 bases, 7 bases remained unmatched. CDR1 is SGHDN and CDR2 is FVKESK in the germline V gene. The CDR3 consists of 15 residues. The CDR3 here is CASRGTAVMNTEAFF. CDR3 nucleotide sequence: TGTGCCAGCAGAGGGACAGCCGTCATGAACACTGAAGCTTTCTTT.

This clone has just one count. This chain links TRBV7-8 with TRBJ2-3, with a tentative D call TRBD2 (6 bases). The CDR3 runs to 15 residues. The germline V gene encodes CDR1 SGHVS and CDR2 FQNEAQ. Trimming pared 10 bases from V and 6 bases from J, leaving 23 bases between. The chain's CDR3 is CATARGGRDFDTQYF. In DNA form, the CDR3 reads TGTGCCACCGCAAGAGGCGGTAGGGACTTTGATACGCAGTATTTT.

The count of this clone is one. The CDR3 DNA follows: TGTGCCAGCAGTGATGGACTAGCGGAAGCCTACAATGAGCAGTTCTTC. Translation gives CASSDGLAEAYNEQFF. This chain connects TRBV28 to TRBJ2-1; 10 nucleotides match TRBD2. CDR1 is MDHEN, CDR2 SYDVKM, per germline. Losses at the gene ends were 5 bases for V and 2 bases for J; bases not matched to a gene: 6. This CDR3 contains 16 residues.

The chain uses TRBV7-8 and TRBJ1-1; no clear D. This CDR3 contains 16 residues. Germline CDR1 SGHVS, CDR2 FQNEAQ. V lost 4 bases, J lost 3 bases, and 18 bases lay in between. The CDR3 DNA follows: TGTGCCAGCAGCTCCACCCCCGGGAGTAGGGACACTGAAGCTTTCTTT. Protein sequence: CASSSTPGSRDTEAFF.

J is TRBJ1-3 and V is TRBV18; maybe TRBD1 (5 bases). CDR3 length: 15 amino acids. V dropped 1 base and J dropped 0 bases, with 7 bases sitting between them. The germline V gene has CDR1 KGHSH and CDR2 LQKENI. The CDR3: CASSPRGSSGNTIYF. The CDR3 DNA reads TGTGCCAGCTCACCACGGGGCAGCTCTGGAAACACCATATATTTT.

The chain recombines TRBV27 with TRBJ1-5; D perhaps matches TRBD1 (6 bases). The CDR3 has 15 residues. V lost 6 bases, J lost 6 bases, and 18 bases lay in between. Germline values: CDR1 MNHEY, CDR2 SMNVEV (reference sequence). CDR3 bases: TGTGCCAGCAGCCAAACAGGGAGCGCAGGTCAGCCCCAGCATTTT. It encodes CASSQTGSAGQPQHF.

The V call is TRBV19, the J call TRBJ1-5; 8 bases align to TRBD1. Germline V gives CDR1 LNHDA, CDR2 SQIVND (reference sequence). V shed 6 bases and J 2 bases; nucleotides not matched to a gene: 6. This CDR3 has 15 residues. The CDR3 loop is CASSQGALGNQPQHF. The CDR3, as DNA: TGTGCCAGTAGCCAGGGGGCTCTAGGCAATCAGCCCCAGCATTTT.

This chain joins TRBV11-2 and TRBJ1-4; tentative D call: TRBD1 (5 bases). Trimming stripped 3 bases from V and 5 bases from J, with 13 bases between. This CDR3 has 15 residues. Germline V gene sequence: CDR1 SGHAT, CDR2 FQNNGV. CDR3 coding DNA: TGTGCCAGCAGCTTGCTTCAGGGAAGAAATGAAAAACTGTTTTTT. Protein sequence: CASSLLQGRNEKLFF. The full variable domain, with the rest looked up from reference TRBV11-2 and TRBJ1-4, is EAGVAQSPRYKIIEKRQSVAFWCNPISGHATLYWYQQILGQGPKLLIQFQNNGVVDDSQLPKDRFSAERLKGVDSTLKIQPAKLEDSAVYLCASSLLQGRNEKLFFGSGTQLSVL.

The chain uses TRBV27 and TRBJ2-1; 11 bases match TRBD2. J was trimmed by 4 bases and V by 1 base; bases with no gene match: 6. This CDR3 contains 17 residues. The germline gives CDR1 MNHEY, CDR2 SMNVEV (reference sequence). The DNA of the CDR3 is TGTGCCAGCAGTTTATTAGGGACTAGCGGATCATACAATGAGCAGTTCTTC. Translation gives CASSLLGTSGSYNEQFF.

In DNA form, the CDR3 reads TGTGCCAGCAGCCGGGACAGGGCCGATCAGCCCCAGCATTTT. Translated: CASSRDRADQPQHF. The chain recombines TRBV28 with TRBJ1-5; 9 bases line up with TRBD1. The CDR3 contains 14 residues. Germline values: CDR1 MDHEN, CDR2 SYDVKM. J was trimmed by 5 bases and V by 6 bases; bases with no gene match: 5. The full variable domain, its missing parts supplied by reference TRBV28 and TRBJ1-5, is DVKVTQSSRYLVKRTGEKVFLECVQDMDHENMFWYRQDPGLGLRLIYFSYDVKMKEKGDIPEGYSVSREKKERFSLILESASTNQTSMYLCASSRDRADQPQHFGDGTRLSIL.

The chain uses TRBV14 and TRBJ2-7, with TRBD2 identical over 7 bases. With 0 bases clipped from V and 3 bases from J, the junction kept 11 bases outside the gene matches. This CDR3 spans 17 amino acids. CDR1 and CDR2 (germline): SGHDN, FVKESK. The DNA of the CDR3 is TGTGCCAGCAGCCAAGATCCCCGACAGCGGGGTAGCTACGAGCAGTACTTC. Translating it yields CASSQDPRQRGSYEQYF.

The chain is built from TRBV18 and TRBJ2-1; 9 nucleotides line up with TRBD1. The CDR3 loop spans 15 amino acids. Looked up from germline, CDR1 is KGHSH and CDR2 is LQKENI. V was clipped by 6 bases and J by 7 bases; unmatched bases: 10. CDR3 sequence: CASSPKTGGGNEQFF. CDR3 DNA sequence: TGTGCCAGCTCGCCTAAGACAGGGGGTGGAAATGAGCAGTTCTTC.

The chain joins TRBV29-1 to TRBJ2-3; TRBD1 might be the D (6 bases). There are 17 residues in the CDR3. Per germline, CDR1 SQVTM and CDR2 ANQGSEA. Trimming pared 7 bases from V and 0 bases from J, leaving 23 bases between. CDR3 region: CSAPLRGYRESTDTQYF. The DNA for the CDR3 is TGCAGCGCCCCCCTAAGGGGCTACAGGGAGAGCACAGATACGCAGTATTTT.

This clone has just a few counts. The chain has TRBV7-2 and TRBJ1-2; the D is unclear. There are 14 residues in the CDR3. Germline CDR1 reads SGHTA; CDR2 reads FQGNSA. Trimming pared 5 bases from V and 1 base from J, leaving 11 bases between. The CDR3 DNA reads as TGTGCCAGCAGCCTCGGGAAGGGTAACTATGGCTACACCTTC. This sequence encodes CASSLGKGNYGYTF.

V and J are TRBV19 and TRBJ1-1, with 7 bases that match TRBD1. After removal of 0 bases from V and 3 bases from J, the junction contained 7 bases not matched to a gene. The CDR3 has 16 amino acids. Looked up from germline, CDR1 is LNHDA and CDR2 is SQIVND (reference sequence). This CDR3 is CASSIERGQAYTEAFF. Written as DNA, the CDR3 is TGTGCCAGTAGTATAGAGAGAGGACAGGCGTACACTGAAGCTTTCTTT.

This clone came up a few times. This CDR3 reads CASSPGLAESNEQFF. The CDR3 coding sequence is TGTGCCAGCAGCCCGGGACTAGCGGAGAGCAATGAGCAGTTCTTC. The chain joins TRBV4-2 to TRBJ2-1, with TRBD2 matching over 11 bases. The CDR3 length is 15 residues. J was trimmed by 6 bases and V by 4 bases; bases with no gene match: 5. CDR1 and CDR2 from the germline V gene are LGHNA and YNFKEQ.

The chain carries TRBV7-9 and TRBJ2-4; unclear D gene. The CDR3 consists of 13 residues. Trimming removed 10 bases from V and 1 base from J, with 11 bases in between. Germline CDR1 and CDR2: SEHNR and FQNEAQ (reference sequence). For the CDR3, the DNA is TGTGCCACCGAGGAAGAGGCCAAAAACATTCAGTACTTC. This translates into CATEEEAKNIQYF. Looking up the rest from reference TRBV7-9 and TRBJ2-4 gives the full variable domain: DTGVSQNPRHKITKRGQNVTFRCDPISEHNRLYWYRQTLGQGPEFLTYFQNEAQLEKSRLLSDRFSAERPKGSFSTLEIQRTEQGDSAMYLCATEEEAKNIQYFGAGTRLSVL.

This chain connects TRBV6-5 to TRBJ2-5; tentative D call: TRBD2 (6 bases). CDR1 MNHEY and CDR2 SVGAGI come from the germline V gene. The germline V and J ends were trimmed by 5 bases and 2 bases, with 15 bases remaining between them. The CDR3 is 15 residues long. CDR3 region: CASSRSGTLQETQYF. Written as DNA, the CDR3 is TGTGCCAGCAGTAGGTCCGGGACTCTACAAGAGACCCAGTACTTC.

This chain links TRBV24-1 with TRBJ2-3; the D gene is possibly TRBD2 (5 bases). In germline, CDR1 is KGHDR, CDR2 SFDVKD. Trimming stripped 5 bases from V and 4 bases from J, with 18 bases between. This CDR3 has 16 residues. CDR3 sequence (DNA): TGTGCCACCAGTGTAGGTTTGGCGGGTTGGGCAGATACGCAGTATTTT. Translating gives CATSVGLAGWADTQYF.

The gene calls are TRBV2 and TRBJ2-6, with a tentative D call TRBD2 (6 bases). The CDR3 runs 15 residues. Germline V gives CDR1 SNHLY, CDR2 FYNNEI. Between the trimmed V and J ends, which lost 7 bases and 3 bases, there was a span of 13 bases. The CDR3 region is CASTLGGGGANVLTF. In nucleotides, the CDR3 is TGTGCCAGCACTCTCGGGGGAGGTGGGGCCAACGTCCTGACTTTC.

This chain uses TRBV27 with TRBJ1-2; perhaps TRBD1 as D (5 bases). The germline V gene encodes CDR1 MNHEY and CDR2 SMNVEV (reference sequence). Trimming shortened V by 3 bases and J by 8 bases, and 16 bases separated the two germline ends. This CDR3 is 14 amino acids long. Here the CDR3 reads CASSFAIGGAGYTF. The CDR3 bases are TGTGCCAGCAGTTTCGCTATCGGAGGGGCCGGCTACACCTTC.